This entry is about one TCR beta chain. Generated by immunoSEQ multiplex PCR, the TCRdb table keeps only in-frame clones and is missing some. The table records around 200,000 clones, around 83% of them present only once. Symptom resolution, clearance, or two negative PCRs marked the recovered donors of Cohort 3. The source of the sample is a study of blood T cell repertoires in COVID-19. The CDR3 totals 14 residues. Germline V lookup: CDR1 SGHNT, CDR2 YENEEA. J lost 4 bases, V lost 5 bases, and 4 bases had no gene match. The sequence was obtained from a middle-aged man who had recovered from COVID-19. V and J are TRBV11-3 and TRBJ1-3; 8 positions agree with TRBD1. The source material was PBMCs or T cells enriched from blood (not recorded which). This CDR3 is CASSPRTGGNTIYF. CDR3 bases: TGTGCCAGCAGCCCGCGGACAGGGGGAAACACCATATATTTT.